A selection of T cell receptor beta chains follows, all from one sample in a study of T cell repertoires in cytomegalovirus infection. TCRdb reanalysed the reads using MiXCR and keeps one entry per CDR3 protein. This sample carries more than 110,000 distinct CDR3 sequences, 32% of them seen once, and the ten largest clones take roughly half. These receptors' antigens are unknown. The material sequenced was CD8+ T cells from cultured PBMCs, taken from culture after CMV antigen stimulation. Receptor source: a human donor in good health (CMV status not recorded). Some clones in this sample may be carry-over from other donors' samples. Each CDR3 is given with its conserved first and last residue. The order of the fields is V gene, J gene, D gene, clone size, CDR3 protein, CDR3 DNA. The D gene is left open where the match is weak. Only part of the rows carry a size: once, few, many, or a class if the clone is expanded.

TRBV13	TRBJ1-1	TRBD1	-	CASSFTTGAGEAFF	TGTGCCAGCAGCTTCACCACAGGGGCTGGTGAAGCTTTCTTT
TRBV7-6	TRBJ2-6	-	few	CASSLGLESGANVLTF	TGTGCCAGCAGCTTAGGTCTGGAATCTGGGGCCAACGTCCTGACTTTC
TRBV12-3/TRBV12-4	TRBJ2-1	-	-	CASSFSLTYDEQFF	TGTGCCAGCAGTTTCAGCCTCACATACGATGAGCAGTTCTTC
TRBV28	TRBJ1-5	-	few	CASSTEGRNQPQHF	TGTGCCAGCAGTACCGAGGGCCGCAATCAGCCCCAGCATTTT
TRBV12-3/TRBV12-4	TRBJ1-1	TRBD1	-	CASSLGTGRGTEAFF	TGTGCCAGCAGTTTAGGGACAGGCCGGGGGACTGAAGCTTTCTTT
TRBV5-5	TRBJ2-7	TRBD1	-	CASSFNLGQGAYEQYF	TGTGCCAGCAGCTTTAATCTAGGACAGGGGGCTTACGAGCAGTACTTC
TRBV7-6	TRBJ2-1	TRBD2	few	CASSSLERGGWVEQFF	TGTGCCAGCAGCTCCCTAGAGCGGGGGGGCTGGGTTGAGCAGTTCTTC
TRBV2	TRBJ2-5	TRBD1	few	CASTRDSHSQETQYF	TGTGCCAGCACCCGGGACAGTCATAGCCAAGAGACCCAGTACTTC
TRBV4-1	TRBJ1-1	-	-	CASSQDQTWNTEAFF	TGCGCCAGCAGCCAAGATCAAACATGGAACACTGAAGCTTTCTTT
TRBV7-6	TRBJ1-5	TRBD1	-	CASSLGTGATNQPQHF	TGTGCCAGCAGCTTAGGGACAGGGGCAACCAATCAGCCCCAGCATTTT
TRBV19	TRBJ2-3	-	-	CASSIVGSGTDTQYF	TGTGCCAGTAGTATAGTCGGCTCGGGCACAGATACGCAGTATTTT
TRBV27	TRBJ1-1	-	-	CASSFGRMAFF	TGTGCCAGCAGTTTTGGACGGATGGCTTTCTTT
TRBV7-3	TRBJ2-3	TRBD2	few	CASSPTGASGDLTTDTQYF	TGTGCCAGCAGCCCCACCGGAGCTAGCGGGGATCTGACTACAGATACGCAGTATTTT
TRBV6-5	TRBJ1-1	-	-	CASSTGGPGSGTEAFF	TGTGCCAGCAGCACAGGAGGGCCGGGGTCGGGCACTGAAGCTTTCTTT
TRBV15	TRBJ2-1	-	-	CATSRGGGLLNEQFF	TGTGCCACCAGCAGAGGGGGGGGGCTTTTGAATGAGCAGTTCTTC
TRBV5-5	TRBJ1-5	-	-	CASSNQDYASNQPQHF	TGTGCCAGCAGCAATCAGGATTACGCGTCAAATCAGCCCCAACATTTT
TRBV19	TRBJ2-1	TRBD2	-	CASSIDLAGGPNEQFF	TGTGCCAGTAGTATAGACCTGGCGGGGGGGCCCAATGAGCAGTTCTTC
TRBV5-4	TRBJ1-4	-	-	CASSRSGSNEKLFF	TGTGCCAGCAGCCGCAGCGGGTCTAATGAAAAACTGTTTTTT
TRBV19	TRBJ2-1	-	-	CASEQGGGEQFF	TGTGCCAGTGAACAGGGGGGGGGTGAGCAGTTCTTC
TRBV4-1	TRBJ1-1	-	once	CASRAGNTEAFF	TGCGCCAGCAGGGCAGGGAACACTGAAGCTTTCTTT
TRBV7-9	TRBJ2-7	-	few	CASSLVRSYEQYF	TGTGCCAGCAGCTTAGTACGGTCCTACGAGCAGTACTTC
TRBV9	TRBJ2-1	-	-	CASSGGLPYNEQFF	TGTGCCAGCAGCGGAGGACTGCCCTACAATGAGCAGTTCTTC
TRBV6-2/TRBV6-3	TRBJ2-6	-	-	CASSGYWNSGANVLTF	TGTGCCAGCAGTGGGTACTGGAACTCTGGGGCCAACGTCCTGACTTTC
TRBV7-9	TRBJ2-1	TRBD1	-	CASSSPRGPNEQFF	TGTGCCAGCAGCTCCCCCAGGGGGCCCAATGAGCAGTTCTTC
TRBV2	TRBJ2-1	TRBD2	-	CASSEATSGGGRNEQFF	TGTGCCAGCAGTGAAGCCACCTCGGGGGGGGGTAGGAATGAGCAGTTCTTC